This TCR beta chain comes out of a study of blood T cell repertoires in COVID-19. The CDR3 is 13 amino acids. CDR1 and CDR2 (germline): MDHEN, SYDVKM. Between the trimmed V and J ends, which lost 1 base and 15 bases, there was a span of 16 bases. Per the original data handling: Researchers report that nucleated cell counts were estimated from reference gene primer amplification. The table came from immunoSEQ multiplex PCR; TCRdb's copy has only in-frame clones and leaves some out. The DNA was the basis for D and trimming; V, J and clone size are from that table. The sample contains about 300,000 clones, approximately 92% of which appear only once. Enrolled through a virtual design, the participants were between roughly 18 and 90 years of age and came from fewer than 30 US areas. Participants' own reports of clinical history determined their cohort assignment.

The receptor was derived from a woman aged 25 to 45 who had recovered from COVID-19. This chain connects TRBV28 to TRBJ2-1, with unresolved D. Sequencing was performed on PBMCs or T cells enriched from blood (not recorded which). The CDR3 region has the DNA TGTGCCAGCAGTTTATTAGAACCCATTAGAACGTTCTTC. Residues: CASSLLEPIRTFF.